The 19 T cell receptor beta chains below come from one sample, sequenced in a study of cytomegalovirus exposure and HLA in healthy donors. The PCR employed 60 Vbeta primers together with 13 Jbeta primers. TCRdb's table, derived via immunoSEQ multiplex PCR, lists solely in-frame clones and lacks some. There are about 120,000 clones in the sample; around 76% occur only once, and roughly 31% lies in the top ten. Material for sequencing was PBMCs. The origin of the receptors is a man aged 55-75 years in good health and CMV-seropositive.

The genes are TRBV7-2 and TRBJ1-1, with no clear D. Trimming removed 3 bases at V and 1 base at J, with 6 bases between. The length of the CDR3 is 13 residues. Germline CDR1 SGHTA, CDR2 FQGNSA. DNA of the CDR3: TGTGCCAGCAGCTTCCGAGGGAACACTGAAGCTTTCTTT. Translation: CASSFRGNTEAFF.

In this sample, this clone turned up once. The CDR3 protein is CAISETQGIEKLFF. CDR3 nucleotides: TGTGCCATCAGTGAGACCCAGGGGATCGAAAAACTGTTTTTT. The rearrangement uses TRBV10-3 and TRBJ1-4; tentatively, D is TRBD1 (6 bases). This CDR3 is built from 14 residues. Trimming left V 2 bases short and J 8 bases short, with 12 bases between. Per germline, CDR1 ENHRY and CDR2 SYGVKD.

This clone was detected a few times. This chain uses TRBV5-1 with TRBJ1-3; D is uncertain. Trimming took 4 bases from V and 0 from J, leaving 8 bases between them. The CDR3 contains 14 residues. Germline-derived CDR1 and CDR2 are SGHRS and YFSETQ. CDR3 sequence reads: CASSLGISGNTIYF. Here the CDR3 DNA reads TGCGCCAGCAGCCTCGGGATCTCTGGAAACACCATATATTTT.

The rearrangement uses TRBV25-1 and TRBJ1-1; 7 bases are a match to TRBD1. The germline CDR1 and CDR2 sequences are MGHDK and SYGVNS. After removal of 6 bases from V and 3 bases from J, the junction contained 19 bases not matched to a gene. This CDR3 is built from 18 residues. The CDR3 nucleotides are TGTGCCAGCAGCCTTATCCCCTCCCAGGGGGGCGGTTACACTGAAGCTTTCTTT. Encoded protein: CASSLIPSQGGGYTEAFF.

The chain joins TRBV5-4 to TRBJ1-1, with D perhaps matching TRBD1 (5 bases). Between the trimmed V and J ends, which lost 0 bases and 5 bases, there was a span of 14 bases. The germline V gene encodes CDR1 SGHNT and CDR2 YYREEE (reference sequence). CDR3 length: 15 residues. CDR3 loop: CASSLGTRGRTEAFF. The CDR3 DNA follows: TGTGCCAGCAGCTTGGGAACTCGGGGGAGGACTGAAGCTTTCTTT.

The chain combines TRBV5-1 with TRBJ2-7, with 8 bases aligning to TRBD2. Germline CDR1 and CDR2: SGHRS and YFSETQ. The V gene end was trimmed by 2 bases and the J gene end by 3 bases; junction bases not matched to a gene: 10. The CDR3 length is 16 residues. DNA of the CDR3: TGCGCCAGCAGCTTCACTAGCGGCACCTTAATCTACGAGCAGTACTTC. This codes for CASSFTSGTLIYEQYF.

J is TRBJ2-6 and V is TRBV5-1; 7 nucleotides line up with TRBD1. Germline CDR1 and CDR2: SGHRS and YFSETQ. The J segment lost 0 bases and the V segment lost 4 bases, leaving 7 bases of the junction unmatched. This CDR3 region has 17 residues. For the CDR3, the DNA is TGCGCCAGCAGCAGGGGGACAGCGAGCTCTGGGGCCAACGTCCTGACTTTC. Translation gives CASSRGTASSGANVLTF.

This chain joins TRBV30 and TRBJ1-3, with D possibly being TRBD1 (5 bases). This CDR3 has 13 residues. Trimming took off 2 bases at V and 4 bases at J, with 9 bases between the two ends. Germline V CDR1 and CDR2: GTSNPN, SVGIG (reference sequence). Here the CDR3 DNA reads TGTGCCTGGAGTTCCGGGGGGGGAAACACCATATATTTT. The encoded protein is CAWSSGGGNTIYF.

The chain links TRBV15 to TRBJ2-2, with D unclear. With 0 bases removed from V and 3 bases from J, the gap between germline ends came to 5 bases. The CDR3 has 14 residues. Germline-derived CDR1 and CDR2 are LNHNV and YYDKDF (reference sequence). CDR3: CATSRDTYTGELFF. CDR3 bases: TGTGCCACCAGCAGAGACACATACACCGGGGAGCTGTTTTTT.

This clone was counted only a few times. The J gene is TRBJ1-3, the V gene TRBV7-2, with D tentatively TRBD1 (5 bases). This CDR3 comprises 15 residues. CDR1 and CDR2 (germline): SGHTA, FQGNSA. The ends were cut back, 4 bases at V and 4 bases at J, with 14 bases in the middle. This CDR3 reads CASSWKAGQGNTIYF. CDR3 in DNA: TGTGCCAGCAGCTGGAAGGCAGGGCAAGGAAACACCATATATTTT.

This clone occurred a few times. The gene calls are TRBV2 and TRBJ2-7; 12 bases agree with TRBD2. The germline CDR1 and CDR2 sequences are SNHLY and FYNNEI. Trimming took 6 bases from V and 2 from J; bases not matched to a gene: 2. This CDR3 is built from 14 residues. CDR3 in amino acids: CASRRLAGAYEQYF. In nucleotides, the CDR3 is TGTGCCAGCAGGCGACTAGCGGGGGCCTACGAGCAGTACTTC.

This chain joins TRBV7-9 and TRBJ1-4; 11 nucleotides line up with TRBD1. The CDR3 is made up of 14 amino acids. The germline V gene encodes CDR1 SEHNR and CDR2 FQNEAQ (reference sequence). Trimming removed 4 bases from V and 6 bases from J; junction bases left unmatched: 1. The CDR3 sequence is CASSWGQGDEKLFF. Written as DNA, the CDR3 is TGTGCCAGCAGCTGGGGACAGGGGGATGAAAAACTGTTTTTT.

In its sample, this clone was seen a few times. The chain employs TRBV7-2 and TRBJ2-1; 11 nucleotides match TRBD2. Germline CDR1 is SGHTA and CDR2 is FQGNSA. The V segment lost 5 bases and the J segment 4 bases; nucleotides outside the gene matches: 10. The CDR3 length is 17 residues. CDR3 sequence (DNA): TGTGCCAGCAGCCGCACTAGCGGGGGAGGGGGGTACAATGAGCAGTTCTTC. It is translated as CASSRTSGGGGYNEQFF.

The V and J genes are TRBV27 and TRBJ2-5; TRBD2 aligns across 12 bases. CDR3 size: 14 residues. Losses at the gene ends were 2 bases for V and 5 bases for J; bases not matched to a gene: 0. Germline lookup yields CDR1 MNHEY and CDR2 SMNVEV (reference sequence). CDR3 residues: CASSLGTSGETQYF. The DNA of the CDR3 is TGTGCCAGCAGTTTAGGGACTAGCGGGGAGACCCAGTACTTC.

The rearrangement links TRBV5-1 to TRBJ1-1, with D uncertain. V lost 4 bases, J lost 6 bases, and 10 bases lay in between. The germline V gene has CDR1 SGHRS and CDR2 YFSETQ. CDR3 size: 12 residues. The CDR3 nucleotides read TGCGCCAGCAGCACCCTCGGGGCTGAAGCTTTCTTT. Translating gives CASSTLGAEAFF.

V usage is TRBV15 and J usage is TRBJ2-3; 9 nucleotides align to TRBD2. The CDR3 loop spans 17 amino acids. CDR1 is LNHNV, CDR2 YYDKDF, per germline (reference sequence). Trimming cost V 6 bases and J 2 bases; bases outside gene matches: 12. DNA of the CDR3: TGTGCCACCAGGGGGTTCTTGACTAGCGGATTCACAGATACGCAGTATTTT. Residues: CATRGFLTSGFTDTQYF.

The chain joins TRBV2 to TRBJ1-4, with D uncertain. The V end was cut by 7 bases, the J end by 8 bases, with 14 bases between. CDR1 and CDR2 (germline): SNHLY, FYNNEI. This CDR3 spans 13 amino acids. Here the CDR3 reads CASTGDQVEKLFF. The CDR3 DNA is TGTGCCAGCACCGGCGATCAGGTAGAAAAACTGTTTTTT.

This chain joins TRBV28 and TRBJ1-2; 9 nucleotides agree with TRBD1. Germline CDR1 is MDHEN and CDR2 is SYDVKM. This CDR3 comprises 14 residues. Losses at the gene ends were 4 bases for V and 4 bases for J; bases not matched to a gene: 4. This CDR3 is CASSSTGGSYGYTF. The CDR3 coding sequence is TGTGCCAGCAGTTCGACAGGGGGATCCTATGGCTACACCTTC.

The chain recombines TRBV5-1 with TRBJ1-6; D perhaps matches TRBD1 (6 bases). The CDR3 is 15 residues long. Trimming cost V 5 bases and J 7 bases, with 16 bases left between them. Germline V gives CDR1 SGHRS, CDR2 YFSETQ. The chain's CDR3 is CASRPSGGGNSPLHF. In DNA form, the CDR3 reads TGCGCCAGCAGGCCCTCGGGGGGCGGAAATTCACCCCTCCACTTT.